The present T cell receptor (beta chain) was sequenced within a study of T cells in Graves' hyperthyroidism and ophthalmopathy. Study findings and constraints: Among clonotypes expanded in thyroid above 0.001, most were also found in blood.

Looked up from germline, CDR1 is SGHDN and CDR2 is FVKESK. V shed 5 bases and J shed 2 bases, with 14 bases lying between them. The CDR3 totals 15 residues. The CDR3 regions of TCR beta were amplified from RNA transcripts. Primed by the HTBI set, a first-round RT-PCR was run on the TCR CDR3. TCRdb re-called the multiplex PCR reads with MiXCR, one entry per CDR3 protein. The sample contains a few hundred thousand distinct CDR3 sequences, about a sixth of which appear only once. Active moderate-to-severe ophthalmopathy, Clinical Activity Score at least 3, NOSPECS at least 4, under 3 months' duration. Points on this clonotype: Its target is not known.

The chain is built from TRBV14 and TRBJ2-3, with D perhaps matching TRBD2 (6 bases). Material for sequencing was blood. The TCR comes from a woman younger than 30 with Graves' ophthalmopathy. The CDR3 here is CASSNTGSHTDTQYF. CDR3 DNA: TGTGCCAGCAGCAACACCGGGAGTCACACAGATACGCAGTATTTT. Supplemented by reference TRBV14 and TRBJ2-3, the full variable domain reads EAGVTQFPSHSVIEKGQTVTLRCDPISGHDNLYWYRRVMGKEIKFLLHFVKESKQDESGMPNNRFLAERTGGTYSTLKVQPAELEDSGVYFCASSNTGSHTDTQYFGPGTRLTVL.